These 6 T cell receptor beta chains originate from one sample sequenced in a study of monozygotic twins with inflammatory bowel disease. Following a re-call of the 5' RACE reads, TCRdb has one entry per CDR3 protein and lacks DNA. This repertoire includes under 45,000 distinct CDR3 sequences. Sequencing input: blood. Receptors originate from a human donor with ulcerative colitis or Crohn's disease, or a healthy co-twin of an affected twin (not recorded which).

The chain is built from TRBV5-1 and TRBJ2-7; TCRdb's D call, TRBD2, is unchecked because there is no DNA. This CDR3 contains 15 residues. Germline CDR1 SGHRS, CDR2 YFSETQ. CDR3 sequence: CASSLDLREGGEQYF.

V gene TRBV11-3 combines with J gene TRBJ2-7; the TRBD1 assignment by TCRdb is unverifiable without DNA. This CDR3 has 17 amino acids. Germline CDR1 reads SGHNT; CDR2 reads YENEEA. CDR3: CASSLSLWTALSYEQYF.

This chain connects TRBV20-1 to TRBJ1-6; TCRdb's D call, TRBD1, is unchecked because there is no DNA. CDR3 size: 14 residues. Germline values: CDR1 DFQATT, CDR2 SNEGSKA (reference sequence). The CDR3 loop reads CSVSDRGAYSPLHF.

The chain employs TRBV2 and TRBJ2-2. The germline CDR1 and CDR2 sequences are SNHLY and FYNNEI. This CDR3 region has 13 residues. The CDR3 sequence is CASRETVEGELFF.

The chain joins TRBV5-8 to TRBJ1-4. The CDR3 is made up of 14 amino acids. Germline loops: CDR1 SGHTS, CDR2 YDEGEE. CDR3 sequence reads: CASSLGGPAEKLFF.

This chain joins TRBV20-1 and TRBJ2-7; the D gene TCRdb calls, TRBD2, cannot be checked with no DNA. Germline assignment: CDR1 DFQATT and CDR2 SNEGSKA (reference sequence). CDR3 length equals 15 residues. The CDR3 sequence: CSARRPRLAINEQYF.